This TCR beta chain was sequenced for a study of shared clonotypes between healthy human individuals. General observations from the study: Generally, naive subsets came out with larger estimated richness than memory subsets.

This CDR3 contains 15 residues. V shed 1 base and J 1 base; nucleotides not matched to a gene: 3. Germline loops: CDR1 MGHRA, CDR2 YSYEKL. Worth noting for this clone: Its antigen is still unknown.

Using immunoSEQ multiplex PCR, the repertoire was profiled, and TCRdb retains in-frame clones only, with some absent. Seen here are fewer than 1.4 million clones, around three quarters observed once, and the top ten hold roughly 0.62%. Sequencing was done on a sample of memory CD4+ T cells from PBMCs. Subset denoted: CD45RA-negative fraction. This clonotype was obtained from a man between 18 and 29 years old in good health. Some clones in this sample may be carry-over from other donors' samples. The genes are TRBV4-1 and TRBJ2-5; 7 nucleotides align to TRBD2. The CDR3 here is CASSQVGGTQETQYF. The DNA for the CDR3 is TGCGCCAGCAGCCAAGTCGGGGGGACCCAAGAGACCCAGTACTTC.